One T cell receptor (beta chain) is described in this entry. Its target is not known. The data stem from a study of naive and memory T cell subsets. Study observations and caveats: From naive to CM, EM and EMRA, diversity decreased and Gini increased. Naive and memory repertoire findings lacked a ground truth for validation.

An equimolar mix of two oligonucleotides served as the beta constant-region primer for TRBC1 and TRBC2. The cDNA 3' end received a ligated single-stranded oligonucleotide carrying the SP2 primer and a 12-nucleotide UMI. TCRdb reprocessed the UMI-ligation and nested PCR reads via MiXCR and lists one record per CDR3 protein. The data show some 150,000 distinct CDR3 sequences, with 15% to 20% seen just once and roughly 0.14% held by the top ten. The CDR3 covers 14 residues. V lost 5 bases to trimming and J lost 8 bases; unmatched junction nucleotides: 11. Germline V gives CDR1 DFQATT, CDR2 SNEGSKA (reference sequence). Cells stained for CD3, CD4, CD8, CD45RA, CD27 and viability were sorted into four CD45RA/CD27 subsets.

Sample: naive CD4+ T cells from blood. The chain combines TRBV20-1 with TRBJ2-3, with TRBD1 matching over 9 bases. The TCR comes from a human donor in good health. The CDR3 is CSALWTGAYGTQYF. CDR3 coding DNA: TGCAGTGCTCTATGGACAGGGGCGTACGGTACGCAGTATTTT.